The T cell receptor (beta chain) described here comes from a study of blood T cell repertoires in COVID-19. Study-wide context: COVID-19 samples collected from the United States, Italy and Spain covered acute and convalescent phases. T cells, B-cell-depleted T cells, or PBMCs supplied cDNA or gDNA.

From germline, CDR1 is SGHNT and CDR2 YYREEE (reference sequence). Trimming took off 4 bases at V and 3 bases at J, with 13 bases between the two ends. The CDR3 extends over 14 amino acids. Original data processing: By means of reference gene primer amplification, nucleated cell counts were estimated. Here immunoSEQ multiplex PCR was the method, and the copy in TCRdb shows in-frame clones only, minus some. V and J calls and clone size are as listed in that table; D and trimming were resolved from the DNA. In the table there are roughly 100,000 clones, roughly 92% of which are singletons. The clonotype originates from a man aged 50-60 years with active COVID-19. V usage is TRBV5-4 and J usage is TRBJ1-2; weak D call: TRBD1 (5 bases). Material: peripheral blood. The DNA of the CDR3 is TGTGCCAGCAGCCCTGAGGGAGGGGACTATGGCTACACCTTC. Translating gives CASSPEGGDYGYTF. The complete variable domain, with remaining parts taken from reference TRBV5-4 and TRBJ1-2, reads ETGVTQSPTHLIKTRGQQVTLRCSSQSGHNTVSWYQQALGQGPQFIFQYYREEENGRGNFPPRFSGLQFPNYSSELNVNALELDDSALYLCASSPEGGDYGYTFGSGTRLTVV.